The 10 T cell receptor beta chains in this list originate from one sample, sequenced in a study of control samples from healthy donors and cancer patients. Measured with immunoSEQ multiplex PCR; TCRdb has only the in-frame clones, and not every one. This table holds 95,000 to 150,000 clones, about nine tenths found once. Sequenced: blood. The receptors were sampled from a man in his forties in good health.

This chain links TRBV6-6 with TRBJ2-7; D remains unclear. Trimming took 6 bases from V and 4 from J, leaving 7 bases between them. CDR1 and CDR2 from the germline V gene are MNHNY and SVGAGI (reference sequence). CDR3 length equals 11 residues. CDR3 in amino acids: CASSPEYEQYF. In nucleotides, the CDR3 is TGTGCCAGCAGCCCAGAGTACGAGCAGTACTTC.

CDR3 nucleotide sequence: TGTGCCAGCTCACCACCGGGACTAGCAATCACAGATACGCAGTATTTT. This encodes CASSPPGLAITDTQYF. The chain carries TRBV18 and TRBJ2-3; 9 positions agree with TRBD2. This CDR3 has 16 amino acids. Germline CDR1 reads KGHSH; CDR2 reads LQKENI. The trim removed 0 bases at V and 2 bases at J, leaving 3 bases unmatched.

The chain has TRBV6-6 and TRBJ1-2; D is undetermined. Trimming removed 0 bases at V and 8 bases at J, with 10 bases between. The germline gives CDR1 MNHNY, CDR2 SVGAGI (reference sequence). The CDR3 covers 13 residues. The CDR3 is CASSYSERVGYTF. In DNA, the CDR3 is TGTGCCAGCAGTTACTCGGAAAGGGTCGGCTACACCTTC.

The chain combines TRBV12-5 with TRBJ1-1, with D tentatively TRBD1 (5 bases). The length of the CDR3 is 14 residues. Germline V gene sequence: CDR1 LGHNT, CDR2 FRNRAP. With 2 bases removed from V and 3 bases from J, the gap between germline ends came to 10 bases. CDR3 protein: CASGLTGEYTEAFF. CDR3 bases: TGTGCTAGTGGTTTGACAGGAGAATACACTGAAGCTTTCTTT.

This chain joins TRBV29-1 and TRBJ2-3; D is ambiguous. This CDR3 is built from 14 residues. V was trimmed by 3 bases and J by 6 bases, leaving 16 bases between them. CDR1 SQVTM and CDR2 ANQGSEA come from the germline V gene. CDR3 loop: CSVDEVEGWDTQYF. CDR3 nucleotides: TGCAGCGTTGATGAGGTAGAAGGGTGGGATACGCAGTATTTT.

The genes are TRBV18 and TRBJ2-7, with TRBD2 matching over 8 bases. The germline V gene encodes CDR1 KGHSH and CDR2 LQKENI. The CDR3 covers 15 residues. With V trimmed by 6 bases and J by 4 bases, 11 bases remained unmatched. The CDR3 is CASSLQGTREYEQYF. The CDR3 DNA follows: TGTGCCAGCTCCCTCCAGGGGACTAGAGAGTACGAGCAGTACTTC.

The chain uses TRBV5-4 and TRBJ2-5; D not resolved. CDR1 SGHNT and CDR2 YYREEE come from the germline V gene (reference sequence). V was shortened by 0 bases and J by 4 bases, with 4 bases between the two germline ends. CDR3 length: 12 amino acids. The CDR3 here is CASSLGVETQYF. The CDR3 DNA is TGTGCCAGCAGCTTGGGGGTAGAGACCCAGTACTTC.

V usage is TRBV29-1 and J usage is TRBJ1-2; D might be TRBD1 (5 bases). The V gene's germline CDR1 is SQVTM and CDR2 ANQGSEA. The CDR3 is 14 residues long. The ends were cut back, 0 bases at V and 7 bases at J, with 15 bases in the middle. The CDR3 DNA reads TGCAGCGTTGAAGATCAGAGAGGGACGAGTGGCTACACCTTC. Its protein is CSVEDQRGTSGYTF.

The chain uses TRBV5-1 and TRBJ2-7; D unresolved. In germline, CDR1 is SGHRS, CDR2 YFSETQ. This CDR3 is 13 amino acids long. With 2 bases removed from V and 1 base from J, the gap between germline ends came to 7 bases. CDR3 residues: CASSFGGSYEQYF. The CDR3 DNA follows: TGCGCCAGCAGCTTTGGTGGTTCCTACGAGCAGTACTTC.

CDR3 bases: TGTGCCAGCAGCTACCCGGGACAGTCATACGAGCAGTACTTC. Translation gives CASSYPGQSYEQYF. This chain joins TRBV3-1 (or the pseudogene TRBV3-2) and TRBJ2-7, with TRBD1 matching over 7 bases. This CDR3 spans 14 amino acids. The ends lost 5 bases at V and 4 bases at J; junction bases unmatched: 8. CDR1 and CDR2 (germline): LGHDT, YNNKEL (reference sequence).